One and the same sample provided the 11 T cell receptor beta chains below, sequenced in a study of shared clonotypes between healthy human individuals. Profiled with immunoSEQ multiplex PCR; TCRdb holds only in-frame clones, not every one. The table shows around 1,100,000 clones, with 60% to 85% occurring only once. Sequencing was carried out using memory CD4+ T cells from PBMCs. Regarding subset: CD45RA-negative fraction. Receptors originate from a man in his late teens or twenties in good health. Some clones in this sample may be carry-over from other donors' samples.

CDR3 sequence reads: CASSPGPGRSSYEQYF. The CDR3 DNA reads TGCGCCAGCAGCCCCGGACCGGGACGGAGCTCCTACGAGCAGTACTTC. This rearrangement joins TRBV4-1 to TRBJ2-7; D is possibly TRBD1 or TRBD2 (5 bases each). The V gene's germline CDR1 is MGHRA and CDR2 YSYEKL. The CDR3 runs 16 residues. Trimming took 4 bases from V and 0 from J, leaving 16 bases between them.

This clone was observed many times. This sample includes further DNA sequences coding for the same CDR3. The chain couples TRBV20-1 to TRBJ1-1, with a tentative D call TRBD1 (6 bases). Germline assignment: CDR1 DFQATT and CDR2 SNEGSKA (reference sequence). CDR3 length: 11 amino acids. Trimming cost V 5 bases and J 7 bases, with 11 bases left between them. Here the CDR3 DNA reads TGCAGTGCTGCCGGGACACTTGAAGCTTTCTTT. It specifies CSAAGTLEAFF.

Notes on this clone: A far larger clone is one base from this, pointing to a likely read error. J is TRBJ1-1 and V is TRBV10-3; D is unresolved. The CDR3 is 13 residues long. Germline loops: CDR1 ENHRY, CDR2 SYGVKD. CDR3 sequence reads: CAIREWGNTEAFF. CDR3 bases: TGTGCCATCAGGGAGTGGGGGAACACTGAAGCTTTCTTT.

The rearrangement links TRBV6-1 to TRBJ2-7; TRBD2 matches 14 bases. Germline V lookup: CDR1 MNHNS, CDR2 SASEGT. This CDR3 has 14 residues. Trimming cost V 8 bases and J 4 bases; bases outside gene matches: 4. The CDR3 region has the DNA TGTGCCAGCTCCCGGACTAGCGGGAGGTACGAGCAGTACTTC. It translates to CASSRTSGRYEQYF.

To note about this clone: A far larger clone is off by one base, so a read error is likely. The same CDR3 is also encoded by other DNA sequences in this sample. The CDR3 region is CASTWAHSTQYF. CDR3 nucleotides: TGTGCCTCCACCTGGGCCCACTCTACGCAGTATTTT. V is TRBV30 and J is TRBJ2-3; D uncertain. CDR1 and CDR2 from the germline V gene are GTSNPN and SVGIG (reference sequence). Trimming removed 7 bases from V and 8 bases from J, with 16 bases in between. The CDR3 extends over 12 amino acids.

The chain is built from TRBV20-1 and TRBJ2-7; D remains ambiguous. V was clipped by 4 bases and J by 4 bases, with 8 bases between them. Germline V gene sequence: CDR1 DFQATT, CDR2 SNEGSKA (reference sequence). The CDR3 extends over 11 amino acids. CDR3 coding DNA: TGCAGTGCTAAGGGAATTTACGAGCAGTACTTC. Its protein is CSAKGIYEQYF.

V gene TRBV5-4 combines with J gene TRBJ2-5, with D unresolved. The CDR3 runs 14 residues. The germline V gene encodes CDR1 SGHNT and CDR2 YYREEE (reference sequence). V was clipped by 2 bases and J by 2 bases, with 10 bases between them. The CDR3 loop is CASSFSPAQETQYF. CDR3 nucleotide sequence: TGTGCCAGCAGCTTCTCGCCAGCTCAAGAGACCCAGTACTTC.

V usage is TRBV4-3 and J usage is TRBJ2-7; TRBD1 matches at 8 bases. CDR3 length equals 17 residues. J was trimmed by 3 bases and V by 5 bases; bases with no gene match: 15. CDR1 is LGHNA and CDR2 is YSLEER in the germline V gene. CDR3 sequence (DNA): TGCGCCAGCAGCACATCCGACGGAGGGACAGGCCACTACGAGCAGTACTTC. Amino acids: CASSTSDGGTGHYEQYF.

On this clone: It may be a read error: a sequence one base away is much more abundant. Within the sample, other DNA sequences also encode this same CDR3. The chain combines TRBV5-4 with TRBJ1-1; D is uncertain. Germline-derived CDR1 and CDR2 are SGHNT and YYREEE (reference sequence). The CDR3 totals 14 residues. Trimming left V 1 base short and J 1 base short, with 8 bases between. CDR3 in DNA: TGTGCCAGCAGCTTGACTCAGACGAACACTGAAGCTTTCTTT. It encodes CASSLTQTNTEAFF.

The V gene is TRBV30, the J gene TRBJ2-5, with 7 bases lining up with TRBD2. CDR3 size: 13 residues. The germline V gene encodes CDR1 GTSNPN and CDR2 SVGIG (reference sequence). After removal of 5 bases from V and 2 bases from J, the junction contained 5 bases not matched to a gene. The CDR3 region has the DNA TGTGCCTGGGGGAGGGGACTACAAGAGACCCAGTACTTC. Its protein product is CAWGRGLQETQYF.

This clone was seen ten or more times. The genes are TRBV7-8 and TRBJ1-1; D is perhaps TRBD1 (5 bases). The CDR3 extends over 15 amino acids. Germline CDR1 and CDR2: SGHVS and FQNEAQ. Trimming removed 5 bases at V and 1 base at J, with 14 bases between. The CDR3 region is CASSPWGGRNTEAFF. The CDR3 DNA reads TGTGCCAGCAGCCCCTGGGGGGGTAGGAACACTGAAGCTTTCTTT.